The clone carrying this TCR beta chain was observed many times. Its specificity is unknown. These data belong to a study of beta chain features in type 1 diabetes. About the research overall: Age and gender were similar between patients and healthy donors, as were cell yields. Points from the study as a whole: In all four CD4+ subsets, TCRB CDR3 length was significantly, moderately reduced in type 1 diabetes. Healthy donors had naive, central memory and Treg TCRB repertoires that appeared less similar than those seen among patients. The cDNA sequencing approach could over-represent high-TCR-expressing cells.

CD4+ naive, central memory, regulatory and stem cell-like memory subsets were isolated by sorting on CD45RO/CCR7/CD25/CD127/CD95/CD27. Expressed TCRB transcripts were sequenced after all isolated RNA was converted to cDNA. Data came from immunoSEQ multiplex PCR; TCRdb stores just in-frame clones and leaves some out. The sample includes 310,000 or so clones, over 7% of them seen just once. J gave up 3 bases and V 0 bases, and 2 bases lay outside the gene matches. Germline lookup yields CDR1 SGHRS and CDR2 YFSETQ. The CDR3 runs to 16 residues. The TCR comes from a man in his thirties or forties with type 1 diabetes. This chain connects TRBV5-1 to TRBJ1-5, with TRBD1 matching 11 bases. The sample consisted of central memory CD4+ T cells from blood. CDR3 residues: CASSLDGQGANQPQHF. The CDR3 nucleotides read TGCGCCAGCAGCTTGGATGGACAGGGGGCCAATCAGCCCCAGCATTTT.